This TCR beta chain is from a study of cytomegalovirus exposure and HLA in healthy donors. Whole-study findings and limits: The authors later found TCR association rates varying by HLA locus, with DRB1 most and HLA-C fewest. In vitro assays verified that a few CMV-associated chains recognized CMV antigens specifically.

This clone was seen just once. Its specificity is not known. CDR1 is SGDLS and CDR2 is YYNGEE in the germline V gene. This CDR3 is 13 amino acids long. With 0 bases removed from V and 0 bases from J, the gap between germline ends came to 4 bases. The primer mix had 60 Vbeta and 13 Jbeta primers. The table came from immunoSEQ multiplex PCR; TCRdb's copy has only in-frame clones and leaves some out. The sample lists about 120,000 clones; roughly 65% were seen once. The TCR was taken from a man aged 40-50 years in good health and CMV-seropositive. The V call is TRBV9, the J call TRBJ2-7; no clear D. Material: PBMCs. Here the CDR3 DNA reads TGTGCCAGCAGCGTAGGGGCCTCCTACGAGCAGTACTTC. Its translation: CASSVGASYEQYF.